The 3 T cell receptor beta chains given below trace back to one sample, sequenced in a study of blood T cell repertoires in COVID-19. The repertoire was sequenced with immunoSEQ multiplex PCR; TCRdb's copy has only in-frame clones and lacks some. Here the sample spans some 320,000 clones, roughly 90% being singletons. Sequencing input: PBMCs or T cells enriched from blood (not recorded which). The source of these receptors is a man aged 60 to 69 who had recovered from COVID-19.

This CDR3 reads CASSTGQGTRYGYTF. The CDR3 bases are TGTGCCAGTAGTACGGGACAGGGGACCCGCTATGGCTACACCTTC. The V and J genes are TRBV19 and TRBJ1-2; 10 bases agree with TRBD1. Germline-derived CDR1 and CDR2 are LNHDA and SQIVND (reference sequence). Trimming cost V 4 bases and J 4 bases; bases outside gene matches: 6. The CDR3 is 15 amino acids.

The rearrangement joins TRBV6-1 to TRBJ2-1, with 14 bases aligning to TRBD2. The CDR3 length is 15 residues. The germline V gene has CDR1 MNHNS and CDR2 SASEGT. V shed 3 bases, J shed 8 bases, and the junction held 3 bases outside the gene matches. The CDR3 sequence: CASSDGTSGSYEQFF. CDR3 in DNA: TGTGCCAGCAGTGACGGGACTAGCGGGAGTTATGAGCAGTTCTTC.

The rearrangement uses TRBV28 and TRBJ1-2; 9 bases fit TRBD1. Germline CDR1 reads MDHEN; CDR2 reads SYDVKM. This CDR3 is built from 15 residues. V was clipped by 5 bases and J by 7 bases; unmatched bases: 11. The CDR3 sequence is CASSKKTGGLGGYTF. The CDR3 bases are TGTGCCAGCAGTAAAAAAACAGGGGGCCTTGGTGGCTACACCTTC.